This is a list of T cell receptor beta chains from one sample in a study of patients and donors after allogeneic stem cell transplantation. TCRdb reprocessed the RT-PCR reads with MiXCR, giving one entry per CDR3 protein. Among 400,000 to 500,000 distinct CDR3 sequences listed, 16% were seen once. The sequenced material came from blood, either unsorted or a sorted T cell fraction (not recorded which). The receptors come from a human donor who was either an allogeneic HSCT recipient or a stem cell or donor lymphocyte infusion donor (not recorded which). It is not recorded whose cells these are; they may come from a transplant donor. Each CDR3 is given without its conserved first and last residue.

j_call,v_call,cdr3_aa
TRBJ1-6,TRBV5-4,ASSSSTGLTSPLH
TRBJ1-5,TRBV20-1,SAREGVAQPQH
TRBJ2-7,TRBV11-2,ASSLFGEQY
TRBJ2-7,TRBV5-1,ASSPRGGPLRGQY
TRBJ2-3,TRBV7-9,ASRRQGDTQY
TRBJ2-7,TRBV29-1,SVVGDAGTVAYEQY
TRBJ2-7,TRBV14,ASSHLGTSSNEQY
TRBJ2-1,TRBV5-1,ASSLRQGSSYNEQF
TRBJ2-3,TRBV2,ASTSNGDRGGRDTQY
TRBJ1-2,TRBV12-3/TRBV12-4,ASRTGGGGYT
TRBJ1-1,TRBV10-3,ALRQGLNTEAF
TRBJ2-1,TRBV9,ASSARRGQSFNEQF
TRBJ2-5,TRBV2,ASRKGLAGEETQY
TRBJ2-5,TRBV5-1,ASRVGTGGRETQY
TRBJ1-1,TRBV20-1,SARDTWGEAF
TRBJ1-1,TRBV4-1,ASSQDTGAGVAF
TRBJ1-2,TRBV5-6,ASSPGRIYGYT
TRBJ2-3,TRBV10-3,AISESVGGLDTDTQY
TRBJ2-3,TRBV7-3,ASSLAGSGDTQY
TRBJ2-7,TRBV5-5,ASSLDPGFMYEQY
TRBJ2-7,TRBV6-1,ASTFARDLQEQY
TRBJ2-7,TRBV13,ASSLDRREFGEQY
TRBJ2-3,TRBV11-2,ASSRGLAGAGDTQY
TRBJ1-3,TRBV29-1,SAIRELNGNTIY